The source of this T cell receptor beta chain is a study of blood T cell repertoires in COVID-19. In the study overall: Sample material is recorded as cDNA or gDNA derived from T cells, B-cell-depleted T cells, or PBMCs.

The authors' processing: Estimation of nucleated cell counts relied on the amplification of reference gene primers. Sequenced by immunoSEQ multiplex PCR; TCRdb stores in-frame clones only, minus some. That table furnishes V, J and clone size, whereas the DNA furnished D and trimming. This sample has roughly 290,000 clones, with roughly 90% found just once. CDR1 LNHNV and CDR2 YYDKDF come from the germline V gene (reference sequence). The V gene end was trimmed by 1 base and the J gene end by 7 bases; junction bases not matched to a gene: 3. The length of the CDR3 is 13 residues. Those enrolled, adults aged about 18 to 89 years, came from roughly 22 US areas. Researchers sorted participants into cohorts using their self-reported clinical history.

V usage is TRBV15 and J usage is TRBJ1-2; 7 positions agree with TRBD1. The receptor was isolated from a woman between 40 and 55 years old who had recovered from COVID-19. Sequenced sample: PBMCs or T cells enriched from blood (not recorded which). The DNA of the CDR3 is TGTGCCACCAGCAGAGCCGGGACAGTTGGCTACACCTTC. Translation gives CATSRAGTVGYTF.